This T cell receptor beta chain was recovered during a study of cytomegalovirus exposure and HLA in healthy donors. This CDR3 comprises 15 residues. The V end lost 1 base, the J end lost 0 bases, and 9 bases lay between the germline ends. Germline V gene lookup returns CDR1 SEHNR and CDR2 FQNEAQ (reference sequence). Study-wide results and caveats: The study recorded some 160 TCR beta chains that were cytomegalovirus-associated.

On this clone: The antigen is undetermined.

Primers included in the PCR were 60 Vbeta and 13 Jbeta primers. Generated by immunoSEQ multiplex PCR, the TCRdb table keeps only in-frame clones and is missing some. The table shows about 150,000 clones, with roughly 82% occurring only once. This sequence originates from a man younger than 45 in good health and CMV-seropositive. Sequenced input: PBMCs. This chain uses TRBV7-9 with TRBJ1-1; no definite D call. The CDR3: CASSLEVGVNTEAFF. The DNA for the CDR3 is TGTGCCAGCAGCTTAGAGGTGGGAGTGAACACTGAAGCTTTCTTT.